Presented here are 2 T cell receptor beta chains from one specimen sequenced in a study of glioma-infiltrating T cells. Using RNA template, CDR3s of TCR alpha and beta were amplified with iRepertoire arm-PCR. TCRdb re-called the multiplex PCR reads through MiXCR, storing one row per CDR3 protein. The table includes about 89,000 distinct CDR3 sequences, about 23% detected once. Sequencing input: glioma tissue, nonneoplastic brain tissue, or PBMCs (not recorded which). The origin of the receptors is a human donor with low-grade glioma or glioblastoma, undergoing nonglioma brain surgery, or in good health (not recorded which).

In the case of this clonotype: At one end, the junction sequence differs from germline, possibly due to a read error. V and J are TRBV18 and TRBJ2-5; 11 nucleotides align to TRBD2. The germline CDR1 and CDR2 sequences are KGHSH and LQKENI. The CDR3 spans 17 residues. CDR3 region: CASSPFLPGLAEETQNF. CDR3 nucleotide sequence: TGTGCCAGCTCACCATTCCTACCGGGACTAGCGGAAGAGACCCAGAACTTC.

This clonotype was observed many times. V gene TRBV20-1 combines with J gene TRBJ2-1; D assignment may be TRBD1 or TRBD2 (7 bases each). Looked up from germline, CDR1 is DFQATT and CDR2 is SNEGSKA (reference sequence). The CDR3 sequence is 17 residues long. V gave up 0 bases and J gave up 7 bases, with 22 bases separating them. DNA for the CDR3: TGCAGTGCTAGAGAACCAGGGGGAGGGATTAAGGAGAATGAGCAGTTCTTC. Its protein product is CSAREPGGGIKENEQFF.